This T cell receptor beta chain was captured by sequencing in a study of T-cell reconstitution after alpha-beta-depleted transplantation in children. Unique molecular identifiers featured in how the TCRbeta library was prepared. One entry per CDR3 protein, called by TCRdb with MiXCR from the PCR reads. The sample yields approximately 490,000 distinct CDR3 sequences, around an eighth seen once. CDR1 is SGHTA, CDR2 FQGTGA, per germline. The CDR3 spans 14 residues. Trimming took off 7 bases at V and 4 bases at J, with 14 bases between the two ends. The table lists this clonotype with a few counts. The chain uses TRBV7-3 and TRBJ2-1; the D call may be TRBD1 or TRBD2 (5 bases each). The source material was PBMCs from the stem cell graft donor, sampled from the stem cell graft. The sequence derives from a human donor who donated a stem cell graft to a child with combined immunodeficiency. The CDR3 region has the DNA TGTGCCAGCACCCCAGACAGCGGATACAATGAGCAGTTCTTC. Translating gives CASTPDSGYNEQFF.